This T cell receptor (beta chain) was recovered during a study of blood T cell repertoires in COVID-19. Study overall: Sites in the United States, Italy and Spain provided acute and convalescent COVID-19 samples. The cDNA or gDNA used as material had been derived from T cells, B-cell-depleted T cells, or PBMCs.

TCRdb's table, derived via immunoSEQ multiplex PCR, lists solely in-frame clones and lacks some. The sample records approximately 200,000 clones, 79% being singletons. Germline lookup yields CDR1 SGHDN and CDR2 FVKESK. The length of the CDR3 is 15 residues. V shed 4 bases, J shed 8 bases, and the junction held 10 bases outside the gene matches. The rearrangement joins TRBV14 to TRBJ1-1; 10 bases align to TRBD1. Source material: peripheral blood. This receptor was taken from a man aged 55 to 70 with active or convalescent COVID-19. Here the CDR3 DNA reads TGTGCCAGCAGCCTTGGGGGACAGGGGATTGGAGAAGCTTTCTTT. Its translation: CASSLGGQGIGEAFF.